This TCR beta chain was recovered during a study of T-cell reconstitution after alpha-beta-depleted transplantation in children. Study-level results: It was newly produced T cells that mostly accounted for T-cell counts and diversity one year after transplant. Alpha-beta T cells present about two months after transplant were reported to originate from several hundred expanded graft clones.

Preparing the TCRbeta library involved the use of unique molecular identifiers. TCRdb analysed the PCR reads with MiXCR anew, one entry per CDR3 protein. Of around 600,000 distinct CDR3 sequences listed, about 21% are singletons. A note on this clonotype: The antigen is unknown.

V lost 5 bases, J lost 8 bases, and 10 bases lay in between. Germline V gene data show CDR1 as DFQATT and CDR2 as SNEGSKA (reference sequence). The CDR3 runs 11 residues. The sample here was PBMCs, mostly from graft donor cells, taken 360 days after TCRalphabeta/CD19-depleted stem cell transplant. The origin of this receptor is a boy in the first two years of life who had a stem cell transplant for acute myeloid leukemia, so the T cells may come from the graft donor. This sequence joins TRBV20-1 and TRBJ2-4, with D uncertain. This chain's CDR3 is CSAEAADIQYF. DNA of the CDR3: TGCAGTGCTGAAGCAGCAGACATTCAGTACTTC.